Here is one T cell receptor beta chain with its context. Its target is unknown. The germline V gene encodes CDR1 SGHVS and CDR2 FQNEAQ. The V segment lost 1 base and the J segment 4 bases; nucleotides outside the gene matches: 4. The CDR3 is 16 amino acids. The sample originates from a study of early T cells in non-severe SARS-CoV-2 infection. Study-wide background: Sequencing input comprised bulk RNA from unsorted whole blood; chain pairing was not available. Study-wide findings and caveats: In VDJdb matching, anti-spike CD8 responses were favored while private and CD4 specificities went missing.

Individually, cDNA molecules had unique molecular identifiers attached to them. TCRdb re-derived calls from the 5' RACE reads in MiXCR, one entry per CDR3 protein. The sample carries 30,000 to 45,000 distinct CDR3 sequences, roughly 4.5% recorded once. The sequence was collected from an adult who was a healthcare worker with PCR-confirmed SARS-CoV-2 infection or an uninfected control (not recorded which). The chain joins TRBV7-8 to TRBJ2-1; the match to TRBD2 covers 10 bases. Specimen: whole blood. In DNA form, the CDR3 reads TGTGCCAGCAGCTTAGATCCGACTAGCGGGTACAATGAGCAGTTCTTC. It encodes CASSLDPTSGYNEQFF.